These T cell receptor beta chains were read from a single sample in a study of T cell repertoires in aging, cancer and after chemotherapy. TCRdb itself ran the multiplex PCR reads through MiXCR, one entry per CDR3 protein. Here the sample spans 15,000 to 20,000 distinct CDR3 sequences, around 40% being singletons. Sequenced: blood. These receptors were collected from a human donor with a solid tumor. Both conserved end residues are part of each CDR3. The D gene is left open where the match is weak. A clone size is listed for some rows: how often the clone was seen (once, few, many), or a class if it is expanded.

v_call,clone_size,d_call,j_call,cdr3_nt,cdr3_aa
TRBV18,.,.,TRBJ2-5,TGTGCCAGCTCACCACGGGCTGGGGGCGGAGAGACCCAGTACTTC,CASSPRAGGGETQYF
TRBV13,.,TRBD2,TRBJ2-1,TGTGCCAGCAGCCCGCGCTTAGCGGGGGGGCGCAATGAGCAGTTCTTC,CASSPRLAGGRNEQFF
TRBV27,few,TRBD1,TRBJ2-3,TGTGCCAGCACCCCCGGGACAGGAGCCACAGATACGCAGTATTTT,CASTPGTGATDTQYF
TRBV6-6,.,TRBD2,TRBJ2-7,TGTGCCAGCAGTGAAAGGACTAGCGGAATCTACGAGCAGTACTTC,CASSERTSGIYEQYF
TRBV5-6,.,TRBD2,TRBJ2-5,TGTGCCAGCAGTGTTAGCGGGGTTCAAGAGACCCAGTACTTC,CASSVSGVQETQYF
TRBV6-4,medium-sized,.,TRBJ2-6,TGTGCCAGCAGTGACTCGACCTCTGGGGCCAACGTCCTGACTTTC,CASSDSTSGANVLTF
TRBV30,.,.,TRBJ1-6,TGTGCCTCCACGACAGTTCCTCGGAATTCACCCCTCCACTTT,CASTTVPRNSPLHF
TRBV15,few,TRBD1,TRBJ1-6,TGTGCCACCAGCAGAGACCACGGGACAGGGAATTCACCCCTCCACTTT,CATSRDHGTGNSPLHF
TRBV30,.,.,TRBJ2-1,TGTGCCTGGACAAGCTCCTACAATGAGCAGTTCTTC,CAWTSSYNEQFF
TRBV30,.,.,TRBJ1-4,TGTGCCTGTCCCCCGGTGGAGGGGACTGCAACTAATGAAAAACTGTTTTTT,CACPPVEGTATNEKLFF
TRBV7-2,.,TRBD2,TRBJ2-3,TGTGCCAGCAGCCCTAGCGGGAGGGCCTTTAGAACAGATACGCAGTATTTT,CASSPSGRAFRTDTQYF